The TCR beta chain under discussion was sequenced for a study of T cells in localized non-small cell lung cancer. Study results and limitations: Owing to sequencing of a solitary tumor region, heterogeneity cannot be discounted. The study linked higher blood T cell density to longer overall survival. Adjacent uninvolved lung had the highest clonality, suggesting focused antigen responses. The appearance of a median approximately 61 of the top 100 tumor clones was seen in adjacent lung.

Profiling relied on immunoSEQ multiplex PCR, and the TCRdb table lists in-frame clones only, not all of them. The table records fewer than 50,000 clones, approximately 80% of them present only once. Remarks on this clone: The target antigen is unknown.

CDR1 MNHEY and CDR2 SVGAGI come from the germline V gene. The germline V and J ends were trimmed by 7 bases and 0 bases, with 13 bases remaining between them. The CDR3 is 15 amino acids. The sequence came from a man aged 40-75 years with stage II lung adenocarcinoma. The starting material was PBMCs, obtained before any cancer treatment. The genes are TRBV6-5 and TRBJ1-3; possibly TRBD1 for D (5 bases). This chain's CDR3 is CASKIGTDSGNTIYF. CDR3 DNA: TGTGCCAGCAAAATAGGGACCGACTCTGGAAACACCATATATTTT.